Listed here are 30 T cell receptor beta chains from one sample, sequenced in a study of shared clonotypes between healthy human individuals. Here immunoSEQ multiplex PCR was the method, and the copy in TCRdb shows in-frame clones only, minus some. The sample includes some 470,000 clones, approximately 80% of them seen just once. Source material: PBMCs. These receptors all stem from a middle-aged woman in good health. Some clones in this sample may be carry-over from other donors' samples.

The V gene is TRBV2, the J gene TRBJ2-2; 16 positions agree with TRBD2. Trimming cost V 6 bases and J 8 bases; bases outside gene matches: 3. The CDR3 extends over 15 amino acids. CDR1 and CDR2 (germline): SNHLY, FYNNEI. In nucleotides, the CDR3 is TGTGCCAGCAGGGGACTAGCGGGAGGGGCGGGGGAGCTGTTTTTT. It is translated as CASRGLAGGAGELFF.

This rearrangement joins TRBV7-2 to TRBJ2-4; D not certain. V gave up 4 bases and J gave up 6 bases, with 10 bases separating them. Germline values: CDR1 SGHTA, CDR2 FQGNSA. This CDR3 comprises 13 residues. In nucleotides, the CDR3 is TGTGCCAGCAGCTCAGTTGGTATAAACATTCAGTACTTC. It is translated as CASSSVGINIQYF.

This clone was counted only a few times. This chain connects TRBV25-1 to TRBJ1-2; D gene ambiguous. CDR1 and CDR2 from the germline V gene are MGHDK and SYGVNS. V shed 0 bases and J shed 7 bases, with 6 bases lying between them. The CDR3 is made up of 12 amino acids. CDR3 sequence reads: CASSEYGSGYTF. As DNA, the CDR3 is TGTGCCAGCAGTGAATATGGTAGTGGCTACACCTTC.

The rearrangement joins TRBV5-4 to TRBJ2-1, with a weak D call TRBD1 (5 bases). Trimming pared 5 bases from V and 7 bases from J, leaving 19 bases between. The germline gives CDR1 SGHNT, CDR2 YYREEE (reference sequence). The CDR3 length is 15 residues. In DNA, the CDR3 is TGTGCCAGCAGTCAAAGGACAAATCGTTGGAATGAGCAGTTCTTC. This translates into CASSQRTNRWNEQFF.

The V call is TRBV6-1, the J call TRBJ2-7; 8 bases are shared with TRBD2. V lost 4 bases and J lost 0; bases outside the gene matches: 5. CDR3 size: 15 residues. CDR1 and CDR2 (germline): MNHNS, SASEGT. The DNA for the CDR3 is TGTGCCAGCAGTGTTTTCGGGACTAGCTCCTACGAGCAGTACTTC. Translation: CASSVFGTSSYEQYF.

The V gene is TRBV6-4, the J gene TRBJ2-7; D remains ambiguous. Germline V gene sequence: CDR1 MRHNA, CDR2 SNTAGT. The CDR3 runs to 14 residues. The ends were cut back, 7 bases at V and 2 bases at J, with 15 bases in the middle. Here the CDR3 reads CASTLNRATYEQYF. CDR3 in DNA: TGTGCCAGCACCTTAAATCGGGCCACCTACGAGCAGTACTTC.

This clone is a singleton in its sample. The rearrangement uses TRBV7-8 and TRBJ1-5; 8 bases are shared with TRBD1. CDR1 is SGHVS and CDR2 is FQNEAQ in the germline V gene. V dropped 5 bases and J dropped 1; count of bases not matched to a gene: 13. This CDR3 is 18 amino acids long. CDR3 DNA sequence: TGTGCCAGCAGCCCGTATCACTCACAGGGGGTCAGCAATCAGCCCCAGCATTTT. Protein product: CASSPYHSQGVSNQPQHF.

This chain links TRBV30 with TRBJ1-2, with D possibly TRBD1 on 6 matching bases. Trimming left V 4 bases short and J 8 bases short, with 23 bases between. Germline CDR1 is GTSNPN and CDR2 is SVGIG (reference sequence). CDR3 size: 15 residues. In DNA, the CDR3 is TGTGCCTGGACTACGGGTCGATGGACAGAGAAGGGCTACACCTTC. This translates into CAWTTGRWTEKGYTF.

The chain has TRBV15 and TRBJ2-7; a weak D match, TRBD2 (5 bases). V was shortened by 1 base and J by 7 bases, with 14 bases between the two germline ends. Looked up from germline, CDR1 is LNHNV and CDR2 is YYDKDF (reference sequence). The CDR3 has 14 residues. The CDR3 DNA sequence: TGTGCCACCAGCAGAGCCCTGTGGTCGGGGGAGCAGTACTTC. This gives the protein CATSRALWSGEQYF.

The chain is built from TRBV19 and TRBJ1-1; possible D gene TRBD1, 5 bases. The CDR3 extends over 15 amino acids. Trimming stripped 3 bases from V and 2 bases from J, with 13 bases between. The germline gives CDR1 LNHDA, CDR2 SQIVND (reference sequence). CDR3 residues: CASSIGGGRNTEAFF. The CDR3 region has the DNA TGTGCCAGTAGTATTGGGGGTGGCCGAAACACTGAAGCTTTCTTT. Filled out from reference TRBV19 and TRBJ1-1, the complete variable domain reads DGGITQSPKYLFRKEGQNVTLSCEQNLNHDAMYWYRQDPGQGLRLIYYSQIVNDFQKGDIAEGYSVSREKKESFPLTVTSAQKNPTAFYLCASSIGGGRNTEAFFGQGTRLTVV.

This clone was recorded a few times. This chain connects TRBV2 to TRBJ1-1; tentatively, D is TRBD1 (5 bases). Germline CDR1 and CDR2: SNHLY and FYNNEI. V was shortened by 4 bases and J by 3 bases, with 12 bases between the two germline ends. CDR3 length: 14 amino acids. The CDR3 DNA is TGTGCCAGCAGTGGGGGCCGGGGACACACTGAAGCTTTCTTT. Protein sequence: CASSGGRGHTEAFF.

V usage is TRBV19 and J usage is TRBJ1-4; D remains unclear. This CDR3 comprises 15 residues. Germline V gene data show CDR1 as LNHDA and CDR2 as SQIVND (reference sequence). Trimming removed 3 bases at V and 7 bases at J, with 15 bases between. CDR3 region: CASSISGSRSEKLFF. CDR3 sequence (DNA): TGTGCCAGTAGTATTTCCGGATCCCGCTCTGAAAAACTGTTTTTT.

A single count supports this clone. The chain recombines TRBV10-3 with TRBJ2-3; 10 bases are shared with TRBD2. Germline V CDR1 and CDR2: ENHRY, SYGVKD. CDR3 length: 15 amino acids. The V and J ends lost 8 bases and 8 bases, in that order; junction bases with no gene match: 13. The CDR3: CAIGATSGPEGTQYF. The CDR3 bases are TGTGCCATCGGCGCGACTAGCGGGCCTGAGGGTACGCAGTATTTT.

The chain recombines TRBV4-1 with TRBJ2-3, with 10 bases identical to TRBD2. Losses at the gene ends were 3 bases for V and 5 bases for J; bases not matched to a gene: 14. CDR1 and CDR2 (germline): MGHRA, YSYEKL. The CDR3 is 18 residues long. CDR3 in amino acids: CASSQGTSADRGGDTQYF. The CDR3 DNA follows: TGCGCCAGCAGCCAGGGGACTAGCGCAGACCGCGGGGGAGATACGCAGTATTTT.

This clone was seen more than once but under ten times. This chain links TRBV4-3 with TRBJ2-2, with D perhaps TRBD2 (5 bases). Germline CDR1 reads LGHNA; CDR2 reads YSLEER. V gave up 0 bases and J gave up 5 bases, with 7 bases separating them. The CDR3 totals 14 residues. The CDR3: CASSQDTGTGELFF. Written as DNA, the CDR3 is TGCGCCAGCAGCCAAGATACGGGGACCGGGGAGCTGTTTTTT.

The rearrangement links TRBV5-4 to TRBJ2-7, with unresolved D. V shed 1 base and J shed 1 base, with 9 bases lying between them. Per germline, CDR1 SGHNT and CDR2 YYREEE (reference sequence). The CDR3 contains 14 residues. The CDR3 sequence is CASSLFSESYEQYF. The CDR3 coding sequence is TGTGCCAGCAGCTTGTTCTCAGAATCCTACGAGCAGTACTTC.

This clone was detected a few times. The chain is built from TRBV27 and TRBJ2-1; D gene uncertain. The V gene lost 5 bases and the J gene lost 4 bases, with 18 bases spanning the gap. Germline V CDR1 and CDR2: MNHEY, SMNVEV (reference sequence). The CDR3 consists of 16 residues. CDR3: CASSPRLTSLYNEQFF. Written as DNA, the CDR3 is TGTGCCAGCAGTCCCCGTCTAACATCATTATACAATGAGCAGTTCTTC.

This chain uses TRBV15 with TRBJ1-1, with D perhaps matching TRBD1 (6 bases). Looked up from germline, CDR1 is LNHNV and CDR2 is YYDKDF (reference sequence). Trimming pared 3 bases from V and 10 bases from J, leaving 18 bases between. This CDR3 has 14 residues. For the CDR3, the DNA is TGTGCCACCAGCAGCCGATCCCGGGACACTCGAGCTTTCTTT. This gives the protein CATSSRSRDTRAFF.

Details on this clone: Within the sample, other DNA sequences also encode this same CDR3. CDR3 sequence: CASSLGQSYEQYF. The CDR3 DNA sequence: TGCGCCAGCAGCTTGGGGCAGTCCTACGAGCAGTACTTC. The V call is TRBV5-1, the J call TRBJ2-7; D remains unclear. Deletions cut 0 bases from V and 1 base from J, with 5 bases between. CDR3 length equals 13 residues. CDR1 SGHRS and CDR2 YFSETQ come from the germline V gene.

This clone came up once. This chain links TRBV28 with TRBJ1-3; D ambiguous. Trimming cost V 7 bases and J 0 bases, with 13 bases left between them. The CDR3 spans 15 residues. Per germline, CDR1 MDHEN and CDR2 SYDVKM. In DNA, the CDR3 is TGTGCCAGCAACGCGGGCCTACTCTCTGGAAACACCATATATTTT. Its translation is CASNAGLLSGNTIYF.

The gene calls are TRBV11-2 and TRBJ1-4; 8 nucleotides match TRBD1. Germline V lookup: CDR1 SGHAT, CDR2 FQNNGV. CDR3 length: 14 amino acids. Germline trimming cut 3 bases from V and 5 bases from J; bases unmatched to any gene: 2. This CDR3 reads CASSLGTGNEKLFF. In nucleotides, the CDR3 is TGTGCCAGCAGCTTGGGGACAGGAAATGAAAAACTGTTTTTT.

CDR3 nucleotides: TGTGCCAGCAGCTCCGACGGCTACGAACAGCCCCAGCATTTT. Encoded protein: CASSSDGYEQPQHF. The J gene is TRBJ1-5, the V gene TRBV5-4; D remains unclear. The germline V gene has CDR1 SGHNT and CDR2 YYREEE (reference sequence). V lost 3 bases to trimming and J lost 7 bases, with 14 bases between them. The CDR3 spans 14 residues.

With respect to this clone: This clone may be a read error of a much larger clone one base away. CDR3 nucleotide sequence: TGTGCCAGCAGCTTTTTTAGCGGGAGGATCGGCGTTGAGCAGCTCTTC. Protein: CASSFFSGRIGVEQLF. The rearrangement links TRBV5-6 to TRBJ2-1; TRBD2 aligns across 10 bases. CDR1 is SGHDT, CDR2 YYEEEE, per germline. This CDR3 contains 16 residues.

The chain recombines TRBV5-4 with TRBJ2-2, with TRBD1 identical over 7 bases. With 2 bases clipped from V and 6 bases from J, the junction kept 7 bases outside the gene matches. The CDR3 loop spans 15 amino acids. Looked up from germline, CDR1 is SGHNT and CDR2 is YYREEE (reference sequence). The DNA of the CDR3 is TGTGCCAGCAGCTTAGATAGACAGGGACCCGGGGAGCTGTTTTTT. Translation: CASSLDRQGPGELFF.

CDR3 residues: CAWRDSAGAPRQYF. The CDR3 bases are TGTGCCTGGAGGGATTCAGCGGGAGCCCCGCGGCAGTACTTC. V gene TRBV30 combines with J gene TRBJ2-7; 8 bases align to TRBD2. With V trimmed by 3 bases and J by 9 bases, 13 bases remained unmatched. This CDR3 region has 14 residues. The V gene's germline CDR1 is GTSNPN and CDR2 SVGIG (reference sequence).

The J gene is TRBJ2-7, the V gene TRBV6-5, with a possible D match to TRBD2 (6 bases). Germline V gives CDR1 MNHEY, CDR2 SVGAGI. The CDR3 runs to 11 residues. This CDR3 is CACRGGYEQYF. The CDR3 DNA is TGTGCGTGTAGGGGAGGATACGAGCAGTACTTC.

V gene TRBV5-6 combines with J gene TRBJ2-5; D unresolved. V lost 1 base, J lost 2 bases, and 9 bases lay in between. The CDR3 length is 14 residues. From germline, CDR1 is SGHDT and CDR2 YYEEEE. CDR3 sequence reads: CASSLLQLQETQYF. The DNA of the CDR3 is TGTGCCAGCAGCTTGCTACAGCTTCAAGAGACCCAGTACTTC.

The CDR3 protein is CASSPPGGQGTYEQYF. As DNA, the CDR3 is TGCGCCAGCAGCCCTCCCGGGGGTCAGGGGACCTACGAGCAGTACTTC. The V and J genes are TRBV5-1 and TRBJ2-5, with D possibly being TRBD1 or TRBD2 (6 bases each). The J call may not be correct, given that the DNA end is closer to TRBJ2-7. The CDR3 spans 16 residues. CDR1 and CDR2 from the germline V gene are SGHRS and YFSETQ.

As regards this clone: At the DNA level, this CDR3 is encoded by other sequences in the same sample as well. V gene TRBV2 combines with J gene TRBJ2-2, with D uncertain. V was clipped by 3 bases and J by 4 bases, with 3 bases between them. CDR1 and CDR2 from the germline V gene are SNHLY and FYNNEI. The CDR3 has 12 amino acids. DNA for the CDR3: TGTGCCAGCAGTGAGGCCACCGGGGAGCTGTTTTTT. This gives the protein CASSEATGELFF. Based on the CDR3 plus reference TRBV2 and TRBJ2-2, the full variable domain is EPEVTQTPSHQVTQMGQEVILRCVPISNHLYFYWYRQILGQKVEFLVSFYNNEISEKSEIFDDQFSVERPDGSNFTLKIRSTKLEDSAMYFCASSEATGELFFGEGSRLTVL.

This clone has only one observation. The rearrangement links TRBV7-2 to TRBJ2-5; tentatively, D is TRBD2 (6 bases). Trimming removed 2 bases at V and 1 base at J, with 14 bases between. The CDR3 runs to 16 residues. The germline CDR1 and CDR2 sequences are SGHTA and FQGNSA. The CDR3 sequence is CASSLKVGLTQETQYF. CDR3 coding DNA: TGTGCCAGCAGCTTAAAGGTCGGACTAACCCAAGAGACCCAGTACTTC.